Following are 29 T cell receptor beta chains from one sample sequenced in a study of blood T cell repertoires in COVID-19. The data were produced by immunoSEQ multiplex PCR, yet TCRdb's version contains in-frame clones alone and is incomplete. The sample yields 70,000 to 95,000 clones, around four fifths seen once. Input material: peripheral blood. Source of these receptors: a woman aged 65 to 85 with active or convalescent COVID-19.

This sequence joins TRBV18 and TRBJ1-1; perhaps TRBD1 as D (5 bases). Trimming took off 2 bases at V and 3 bases at J, with 10 bases between the two ends. This CDR3 is built from 14 residues. The germline V gene has CDR1 KGHSH and CDR2 LQKENI. This chain's CDR3 is CASSPGALDTEAFF. DNA of the CDR3: TGTGCCAGCTCACCAGGGGCTTTGGACACTGAAGCTTTCTTT.

The CDR3 DNA sequence: TGTGCCAGCAGCTCTCCGGGGCGGGGTGGCGAGCAGTACTTC. Translation gives CASSSPGRGGEQYF. The J gene is TRBJ2-7, the V gene TRBV5-4, with D possibly matching TRBD2 (6 bases). The CDR3 covers 14 residues. Looked up from germline, CDR1 is SGHNT and CDR2 is YYREEE (reference sequence). Trimming took off 3 bases at V and 6 bases at J, with 16 bases between the two ends.

The chain combines TRBV7-8 with TRBJ2-1; 12 positions match TRBD1. CDR1 and CDR2 from the germline V gene are SGHVS and FQNEAQ. Losses at the gene ends were 5 bases for V and 1 base for J; bases not matched to a gene: 6. The CDR3 spans 17 residues. The CDR3 nucleotides read TGTGCCAGCAGCCCGGGGACAGGGGGCAGGTCCTACAATGAGCAGTTCTTC. It yields the protein CASSPGTGGRSYNEQFF.

The chain is built from TRBV7-2 and TRBJ2-3; weak D call: TRBD2 (6 bases). Germline CDR1 is SGHTA and CDR2 is FQGNSA. The CDR3 runs 13 residues. Trimming took 1 base from V and 4 from J, leaving 6 bases between them. CDR3 sequence reads: CASSLGEADTQYF. CDR3 DNA sequence: TGTGCCAGCAGCTTAGGGGAGGCAGATACGCAGTATTTT.

The gene calls are TRBV28 and TRBJ1-6, with 10 nucleotides matching TRBD1. The CDR3 has 15 amino acids. After removal of 2 bases from V and 9 bases from J, the junction contained 4 bases not matched to a gene. Per germline, CDR1 MDHEN and CDR2 SYDVKM. CDR3 bases: TGTGCCAGCAGTTTACCCCGACAGGGGGCTTCACCCCTCCACTTT. Amino acids: CASSLPRQGASPLHF.

This chain connects TRBV15 to TRBJ2-7; tentatively, D is TRBD2 (5 bases). CDR1 is LNHNV, CDR2 YYDKDF, per germline (reference sequence). The CDR3 covers 14 residues. Trimming cost V 0 bases and J 0 bases, with 6 bases left between them. CDR3 DNA sequence: TGTGCCACCAGCAGAGAGGAGGTCTCCTACGAGCAGTACTTC. It codes for CATSREEVSYEQYF.

This chain uses TRBV3-1 (or the pseudogene TRBV3-2) with TRBJ1-3; 7 nucleotides match TRBD1. The CDR3 spans 15 residues. CDR1 is LGHDT, CDR2 YNNKEL, per germline (reference sequence). V lost 4 bases, J lost 3 bases, and 6 bases stayed unmatched. CDR3 nucleotides: TGTGCCAGCAGCCTTAGACAGGGAGGTGGAAACACCATATATTTT. This codes for CASSLRQGGGNTIYF.

The chain employs TRBV5-5 and TRBJ2-7, with TRBD1 identical over 10 bases. The CDR3 has 16 residues. CDR1 is SGHKS and CDR2 is YYEKEE in the germline V gene (reference sequence). After removal of 0 bases from V and 2 bases from J, the junction contained 5 bases not matched to a gene. CDR3 residues: CASSLAGDRGTYEQYF. The CDR3 DNA reads TGTGCCAGCAGCTTGGCCGGGGACAGGGGAACCTACGAGCAGTACTTC.

The chain has TRBV18 and TRBJ2-1; tentative D call: TRBD2 (5 bases). Germline assignment: CDR1 KGHSH and CDR2 LQKENI. V lost 0 bases, J lost 0 bases, and 12 bases lay in between. CDR3 size: 17 residues. The CDR3 here is CASSPPGKGSSYNEQFF. The CDR3 DNA sequence: TGTGCCAGCTCACCACCTGGCAAAGGGAGCTCCTACAATGAGCAGTTCTTC.

This clone has a single count. The chain joins TRBV4-3 to TRBJ1-4; 8 bases map to TRBD1. J gave up 5 bases and V 2 bases, and 4 bases lay outside the gene matches. CDR1 and CDR2 (germline): LGHNA, YSLEER. The CDR3 runs 15 residues. The DNA of the CDR3 is TGCGCCAGCAGCCAACTTCAGGGGGCCAATGAAAAACTGTTTTTT. It codes for CASSQLQGANEKLFF.

The chain has TRBV3-1 (or the pseudogene TRBV3-2) and TRBJ2-1; D is possibly TRBD2 (5 bases). The V end was cut by 3 bases, the J end by 10 bases, with 19 bases between. CDR3 size: 15 residues. Germline assignment: CDR1 LGHDT and CDR2 YNNKEL (reference sequence). In nucleotides, the CDR3 is TGTGCCAGCAGCCACCGTCGGACGGGGTGGGGAGAGCAGTTCTTC. It codes for CASSHRRTGWGEQFF.

The rearrangement links TRBV4-2 to TRBJ2-7, with a possible D match to TRBD2 (5 bases). Germline V CDR1 and CDR2: LGHNA, YNFKEQ. The CDR3 totals 16 residues. V gave up 0 bases and J gave up 2 bases, with 14 bases separating them. The CDR3 bases are TGTGCCAGCAGCCAAGAGTGGAGGAATTCAGCCTACGAGCAGTACTTC. It is translated as CASSQEWRNSAYEQYF.

The gene calls are TRBV21-1 and TRBJ2-1; TRBD2 was called by the table and not checked on the DNA. TRBV21-1 is shown as a pseudogene. This CDR3 has 18 residues. CDR3 bases: TGTGCCAGCGTAAACTGGGGGGGCCAAAGGGGGTCCTACAATGAGCAGTTCTTC. The encoded protein is CASVNWGGQRGSYNEQFF.

The rearrangement joins TRBV28 to TRBJ1-2; D may be TRBD1 (5 bases). Trimming cost V 7 bases and J 10 bases, with 25 bases left between them. The germline CDR1 and CDR2 sequences are MDHEN and SYDVKM. The CDR3 sequence is 15 residues long. This CDR3 is CASTSPSRAWSVYTF. The CDR3 bases are TGTGCCAGCACCAGCCCCAGCAGGGCTTGGTCCGTCTACACCTTC.

The CDR3 DNA follows: TGTGCCAGCAGGGAGGAAATGAACACCGGGGAGCTGTTTTTT. It translates to CASREEMNTGELFF. The rearrangement joins TRBV2 to TRBJ2-2; D is possibly TRBD2 (5 bases). V was pared by 6 bases and J by 1 base, with 9 bases between. The germline CDR1 and CDR2 sequences are SNHLY and FYNNEI. The CDR3 is 14 amino acids.

This clone was detected only once. The chain uses TRBV24-1 and TRBJ2-5; TRBD1 agrees at 9 bases. Losses at the gene ends were 1 base for V and 2 bases for J; bases not matched to a gene: 4. This CDR3 is 16 amino acids long. Germline CDR1 is KGHDR and CDR2 is SFDVKD. The CDR3, as DNA: TGTGCCACCAGTGATTTTCCCGGGACAGGGCAAGAGACCCAGTACTTC. Translating gives CATSDFPGTGQETQYF.

This clone was seen a single time. This chain uses TRBV18 with TRBJ2-3, with a possible D match to TRBD2 (6 bases). V was cut by 2 bases and J by 1 base, with 10 bases left in between. This CDR3 comprises 15 residues. Germline loops: CDR1 KGHSH, CDR2 LQKENI. CDR3 nucleotides: TGTGCCAGCTCACCATTAGGGGAGGGCACAGATACGCAGTATTTT. Translating it yields CASSPLGEGTDTQYF.

V is TRBV5-1 and J is TRBJ2-2; a weak D match, TRBD1 (6 bases). V lost 3 bases and J lost 0, with 18 bases in between. This CDR3 is built from 18 residues. Germline CDR1 is SGHRS and CDR2 is YFSETQ. The CDR3 region has the DNA TGCGCCAGCAGCTCGGACAGTCCCTTCCCATCGAACACCGGGGAGCTGTTTTTT. It encodes CASSSDSPFPSNTGELFF.

This clone was picked up one time. The chain is built from TRBV9 and TRBJ2-7; TRBD2 aligns across 15 bases. V was pared by 0 bases and J by 2 bases, with 6 bases of the junction left unmatched. This CDR3 is 18 amino acids long. Germline lookup yields CDR1 SGDLS and CDR2 YYNGEE. As DNA, the CDR3 is TGTGCCAGCAGCGTAGGACCCCGGACTAGCGGGGGGGCCTACGAGCAGTACTTC. Its translation is CASSVGPRTSGGAYEQYF.

This clone was detected once. The CDR3 is CASNRGGGETQYF. The CDR3 DNA follows: TGTGCCAGCAACAGAGGCGGGGGTGAGACCCAGTACTTC. This chain links TRBV3-1 (or the pseudogene TRBV3-2) with TRBJ2-5, with TRBD2 identical over 7 bases. The V segment lost 7 bases and the J segment 5 bases; nucleotides outside the gene matches: 7. In germline, CDR1 is LGHDT, CDR2 YNNKEL (reference sequence). The CDR3 spans 13 residues.

The chain employs TRBV14 and TRBJ2-7, with TRBD2 matching 10 bases. The ends lost 1 base at V and 4 bases at J; junction bases unmatched: 7. Germline CDR1 and CDR2: SGHDN and FVKESK. CDR3 length equals 16 residues. The DNA for the CDR3 is TGTGCCAGCAGCCAAGTTTTGTCTAGCGGGGGATACGAGCAGTACTTC. The encoded protein is CASSQVLSSGGYEQYF.

The rearrangement uses TRBV3-1 (or the pseudogene TRBV3-2) and TRBJ2-3; D might be TRBD1 (6 bases). From germline, CDR1 is LGHDT and CDR2 YNNKEL (reference sequence). The CDR3 contains 16 residues. The V end was cut by 1 base, the J end by 5 bases, with 16 bases between. In DNA, the CDR3 is TGTGCCAGCAGCCAAGGTTTCAGGGGAAGGGGAGATACGCAGTATTTT. Protein product: CASSQGFRGRGDTQYF.

This clone was found once. The rearrangement links TRBV19 to TRBJ1-2, with D hard to call. Germline V lookup: CDR1 LNHDA, CDR2 SQIVND (reference sequence). Trimming removed 1 base at V and 4 bases at J, with 4 bases between. The CDR3 runs to 12 residues. CDR3 residues: CASSIASYGYTF. As DNA, the CDR3 is TGTGCCAGTAGTATAGCCAGCTATGGCTACACCTTC.

The rearrangement uses TRBV3-1 (or the pseudogene TRBV3-2) and TRBJ2-1; perhaps TRBD2 as D (7 bases). The CDR3 covers 17 residues. V was trimmed by 5 bases and J by 7 bases, leaving 24 bases between them. Germline V CDR1 and CDR2: LGHDT, YNNKEL (reference sequence). The CDR3 bases are TGTGCCAGCAGCAAACAGGGTGGGGCGGGGGTAGGAAATGAGCAGTTCTTC. Its translation is CASSKQGGAGVGNEQFF.

The V and J genes are TRBV13 and TRBJ2-3, with D maybe TRBD2 (6 bases). Germline-derived CDR1 and CDR2 are PRHDT and FYEKMQ (reference sequence). The CDR3 is 16 residues long. The V end was cut by 5 bases, the J end by 2 bases, with 17 bases between. The CDR3, as DNA: TGTGCCAGCAGCCCGCCCTCTAGCGAGTTCACAGATACGCAGTATTTT. Amino acids: CASSPPSSEFTDTQYF.

This clone occurred a few times. The DNA of the CDR3 is TGCAGTGCTAGTCGGCAGGGGATATCTCCGTTTGACAATGAGCAGTTCTTC. This sequence encodes CSASRQGISPFDNEQFF. The gene calls are TRBV20-1 and TRBJ2-1, with a possible D match to TRBD1 (6 bases). CDR3 length: 17 residues. Germline V CDR1 and CDR2: DFQATT, SNEGSKA (reference sequence). Trimming pared 3 bases from V and 5 bases from J, leaving 23 bases between.

The chain has TRBV19 and TRBJ1-1, with D possibly TRBD1 on 5 matching bases. The CDR3 sequence is 13 residues long. Trimming shortened V by 9 bases and J by 4 bases, and 15 bases separated the two germline ends. Germline V gene lookup returns CDR1 LNHDA and CDR2 SQIVND (reference sequence). As DNA, the CDR3 is TGTGCCAGCCGATTGGGGCTGGGCACTGAAGCTTTCTTT. It specifies CASRLGLGTEAFF. Filled out from reference TRBV19 and TRBJ1-1, the complete variable domain reads DGGITQSPKYLFRKEGQNVTLSCEQNLNHDAMYWYRQDPGQGLRLIYYSQIVNDFQKGDIAEGYSVSREKKESFPLTVTSAQKNPTAFYLCASRLGLGTEAFFGQGTRLTVV.

The CDR3: CASSLSGQENSPLHF. In DNA form, the CDR3 reads TGCGCCAGCAGCTTGTCGGGACAGGAAAATTCACCCCTCCACTTT. The rearrangement joins TRBV5-1 to TRBJ1-6, with 8 positions matching TRBD1. Germline V gene sequence: CDR1 SGHRS, CDR2 YFSETQ. The CDR3 spans 15 residues. With V trimmed by 1 base and J by 7 bases, 4 bases remained unmatched. Complete variable domain (other parts from reference TRBV5-1 and TRBJ1-6): KAGVTQTPRYLIKTRGQQVTLSCSPISGHRSVSWYQQTPGQGLQFLFEYFSETQRNKGNFPGRFSGRQFSNSRSEMNVSTLELGDSALYLCASSLSGQENSPLHFGNGTRLTVT.

The chain recombines TRBV4-3 with TRBJ2-7; 9 nucleotides align to TRBD2. Per germline, CDR1 LGHNA and CDR2 YSLEER. This CDR3 has 15 amino acids. After removal of 1 base from V and 1 base from J, the junction contained 2 bases not matched to a gene. The CDR3 reads CASSQVAGGSYEQYF. CDR3 DNA sequence: TGCGCCAGCAGCCAAGTGGCGGGGGGGTCCTACGAGCAGTACTTC.